Listed below are T cell receptor beta chains from one sample, sequenced in a study of early T cells in non-severe SARS-CoV-2 infection. TCRdb reprocessed the 5' RACE reads with MiXCR, giving one entry per CDR3 protein. The data show 60,000 to 90,000 distinct CDR3 sequences, with about 16% seen just once and about 2.6% held by the top ten. Specimen: whole blood. These receptors originate from an adult who was a healthcare worker with PCR-confirmed SARS-CoV-2 infection or an uninfected control (not recorded which). CDR3s include the opening cysteine and the closing phenylalanine or tryptophan. The D gene is left open where the match is weak. Only some rows state a clone size, as once, few, many or a class for expanded clones.

D gene	V gene	clone size	J gene	CDR3 protein	CDR3 DNA
NA	TRBV5-6	NA	TRBJ1-2	CASSPPRGSKVNYGYTF	TGTGCCAGCAGCCCCCCTAGGGGGAGCAAGGTTAACTATGGCTACACCTTC
TRBD2	TRBV4-1	NA	TRBJ2-2	CASSQVPAGDTGELFF	TGCGCCAGCAGCCAAGTTCCAGCGGGAGACACCGGGGAGCTGTTTTTT
NA	TRBV9	few	TRBJ2-2	CASSPRSGTGELFF	TGTGCCAGCAGCCCCCGATCGGGGACCGGGGAGCTGTTTTTT
TRBD1	TRBV12-3/TRBV12-4	many	TRBJ2-7	CASSNRDSQPGEQYF	TGTGCCAGCAGCAATCGGGACAGTCAACCGGGGGAGCAGTACTTC
TRBD2	TRBV7-2	few	TRBJ2-5	CASALGLPTQETQYF	TGTGCCAGCGCCTTGGGACTACCAACCCAAGAGACCCAGTACTTC
NA	TRBV6-1	NA	TRBJ1-5	CASSEGLGALGNQPQHF	TGTGCCAGCAGTGAGGGATTAGGGGCGCTGGGCAATCAGCCCCAGCATTTT
NA	TRBV12-3/TRBV12-4	NA	TRBJ1-1	CASRNVLTTEAFF	TGTGCCAGCAGGAACGTTCTCACCACTGAAGCTTTCTTT
NA	TRBV7-9	many	TRBJ1-1	CASSFGGAEKAFF	TGTGCCAGCAGCTTTGGGGGAGCAGAAAAAGCTTTCTTT
NA	TRBV12-3/TRBV12-4	NA	TRBJ2-1	CASSQVFDEQFF	TGTGCCAGCAGTCAGGTCTTCGATGAGCAGTTCTTC
TRBD1	TRBV29-1	many	TRBJ1-1	CSVGTGGYTEAFF	TGCAGCGTGGGGACAGGGGGGTACACTGAAGCTTTCTTT
TRBD2	TRBV5-1	NA	TRBJ2-1	CASSFPGLADYNEQFF	TGCGCCAGCAGCTTTCCGGGACTAGCGGATTACAATGAGCAGTTCTTC
TRBD2	TRBV12-3/TRBV12-4	NA	TRBJ2-2	CASSSSGSGGELFF	TGTGCCAGCAGTTCTAGCGGGAGTGGCGGGGAGCTGTTTTTT
NA	TRBV25-1	few	TRBJ2-7	CASSEAQGVHEQYF	TGTGCCAGCAGTGAGGCCCAGGGTGTCCACGAGCAGTACTTC
NA	TRBV7-2	NA	TRBJ2-2	CASSLWGTNTGELFF	TGTGCCAGCAGCTTATGGGGGACGAACACCGGGGAGCTGTTTTTT
NA	TRBV7-3	many	TRBJ2-6	CASSLTDSGANVLTF	TGTGCCAGCAGCTTGACAGACTCTGGGGCCAACGTCCTGACTTTC
NA	TRBV12-3/TRBV12-4	few	TRBJ1-5	CASSSNRETFQPQHF	TGTGCCTCCTCGAGTAACAGGGAAACCTTTCAGCCCCAGCATTTT
NA	TRBV7-3	NA	TRBJ1-1	CASSQYMITEAFF	TGTGCCAGCAGCCAATACATGATCACTGAAGCTTTCTTT
NA	TRBV9	many	TRBJ2-3	CASSVGQQSTDTQYF	TGTGCCAGCAGCGTAGGACAGCAAAGCACAGATACGCAGTATTTT
NA	TRBV9	few	TRBJ1-1	CASSALTTGIGPEAFF	TGTGCCAGCAGCGCTCTTACTACGGGGATCGGGCCAGAAGCTTTCTTT
TRBD1	TRBV2	NA	TRBJ2-1	CASRETGSPGEQFF	TGTGCCAGCAGAGAGACAGGGTCTCCTGGTGAGCAGTTCTTC
NA	TRBV19	few	TRBJ2-6	CASSIQGAGANVLTF	TGTGCCAGTAGTATTCAAGGGGCCGGGGCCAACGTCCTGACTTTC
TRBD1	TRBV9	NA	TRBJ2-7	CASSAFTGVIDEQYF	TGTGCCAGCAGCGCCTTTACAGGGGTCATTGACGAGCAGTACTTC
NA	TRBV29-1	NA	TRBJ1-1	CSAIGAGDTEAFF	TGCAGCGCAATCGGGGCCGGCGACACTGAAGCTTTCTTT
TRBD2	TRBV11-2	NA	TRBJ2-1	CASSLVGRGRYNEQFF	TGTGCCAGCAGCTTAGTGGGGCGGGGGAGATACAATGAGCAGTTCTTC
NA	TRBV28	NA	TRBJ2-4	CASSPSDGKNIQYF	TGTGCCAGCAGCCCCTCGGACGGGAAAAACATTCAGTACTTC
NA	TRBV7-9	NA	TRBJ2-1	CASSWDDNEQFF	TGTGCCAGCAGCTGGGACGACAATGAGCAGTTCTTC
TRBD1	TRBV10-3	NA	TRBJ2-3	CAISGGTGVTDTQYF	TGTGCCATCAGTGGCGGGACAGGGGTCACAGATACGCAGTATTTT
NA	TRBV5-4	many	TRBJ2-1	CASSLGAGYNEQFF	TGTGCCAGCAGCTTGGGTGCAGGCTACAATGAGCAGTTCTTC
NA	TRBV11-2	NA	TRBJ2-5	CANSLGNAETQYF	TGTGCCAACAGCTTAGGTAACGCGGAGACCCAGTACTTC
TRBD1	TRBV28	few	TRBJ1-1	CASRMDRGRGTEAFF	TGTGCCAGCAGAATGGACAGGGGGCGAGGCACTGAAGCTTTCTTT
TRBD2	TRBV12-3/TRBV12-4	NA	TRBJ2-2	CASSLAGGLVTGELFF	TGTGCCAGCAGTCTAGCGGGGGGGCTGGTAACCGGGGAGCTGTTTTTT
TRBD2	TRBV24-1	few	TRBJ2-1	CATSDSSQLAGRYNEQFF	TGTGCCACCAGTGATTCCTCCCAACTAGCGGGGCGATACAATGAGCAGTTCTTC
NA	TRBV7-2	NA	TRBJ2-7	CASSLELGLGEQYF	TGTGCCAGCAGCTTAGAACTAGGTCTTGGAGAGCAGTACTTC
NA	TRBV11-2	many	TRBJ1-2	CASSPGPGTAYF	TGTGCCAGCAGCCCCGGTCCCGGGACGGCTTACTTC
NA	TRBV19	NA	TRBJ1-5	CASNTHALSNQPQHF	TGTGCCAGTAATACCCATGCCTTAAGCAATCAGCCCCAGCATTTT
TRBD2	TRBV5-1	few	TRBJ2-5	CASSTGLAGGPKQETQYF	TGCGCCAGCAGCACCGGACTAGCGGGAGGGCCGAAGCAAGAGACCCAGTACTTC
NA	TRBV20-1	few	TRBJ2-7	CSARDQEKSYEQYF	TGCAGTGCTAGAGATCAAGAAAAATCCTACGAGCAGTACTTC
TRBD2	TRBV11-3	many	TRBJ2-7	CASSLELAGEYEQYF	TGTGCCAGCAGCTTGGAACTAGCGGGAGAGTACGAGCAGTACTTC
NA	TRBV28	few	TRBJ2-7	CASSQPGRNEQYF	TGTGCCAGCAGTCAGCCCGGGAGAAACGAGCAGTACTTC
NA	TRBV7-9	NA	TRBJ1-1	CASRIGTEAFF	TGTGCCAGCAGAATCGGCACTGAAGCTTTCTTT
NA	TRBV12-3/TRBV12-4	NA	TRBJ2-6	CASGSVSGANVLTF	TGTGCCAGCGGAAGCGTTTCTGGGGCCAACGTCCTGACTTTC
NA	TRBV5-1	few	TRBJ2-5	CASSLVGEGAQYF	TGCGCCAGCAGCTTGGTAGGCGAAGGAGCCCAGTACTTC
NA	TRBV12-3/TRBV12-4	NA	TRBJ1-2	CASSSDSPSYGYTF	TGTGCCAGCAGTTCTGACAGTCCCTCCTATGGCTACACCTTC
NA	TRBV28	few	TRBJ1-4	CASGPGLTNEKLFF	TGTGCCAGCGGTCCTGGCCTAACTAATGAAAAACTGTTTTTT
TRBD1	TRBV3-1	NA	TRBJ2-7	CASSHRGDRGRREQYF	TGTGCCAGCAGCCATAGAGGGGACAGGGGTCGTCGGGAGCAGTACTTC
NA	TRBV7-2	NA	TRBJ2-3	CASSPTSGSDTQYF	TGTGCCAGCAGCCCAACTAGTGGATCAGATACGCAGTATTTT
TRBD1	TRBV9	NA	TRBJ1-2	CASSVELWDREDGYTF	TGTGCCAGCAGCGTAGAGCTTTGGGACAGGGAGGATGGCTACACCTTC
NA	TRBV24-1	few	TRBJ2-7	CATSDRQAESYEQYF	TGTGCCACCAGTGACCGACAGGCTGAATCCTACGAGCAGTACTTC
NA	TRBV18	many	TRBJ2-1	CASSLRADSSYNEQFF	TGTGCCAGCTCCCTCAGGGCGGACAGCTCCTACAATGAGCAGTTCTTC
NA	TRBV21-1	few	TRBJ1-1	CASSKERGPNTEAFF	TGTGCCAGCAGCAAAGAGAGGGGCCCGAACACTGAAGCTTTCTTT
TRBD1	TRBV12-3/TRBV12-4	NA	TRBJ2-2	CASRFRDRGRSGELFF	TGTGCCAGCAGATTCCGGGACAGGGGGCGGTCCGGGGAGCTGTTTTTT